The clone carrying this TCR beta chain was seen at least ten times. Its antigen is not identified. Noted time point: sample taken at primary tumor resection. Tumor, nontumor lung or frozen PBMC supplied whole RNA that was sequenced unsorted. The donors comprised some 78 untreated early-stage non-small cell lung cancer patients. The CDR3 sequence is 16 residues long. Trimming took off 3 bases at V and 1 base at J, with 14 bases between the two ends. CDR1 is SGHTA and CDR2 is FQGTGA in the germline V gene. Every cDNA TCR molecule received its own unique molecular identifier. From the 5' RACE reads, TCRdb called clonotypes with MiXCR, one entry per CDR3 protein. Here the sample spans more than 20,000 distinct CDR3 sequences, 4.6% being singletons. The sample belongs to a study of spatial heterogeneity in lung cancer. Study conclusions and caveats: Blood contained ubiquitous expanded tumor TCRs more at resection than at follow-up.

This chain uses TRBV7-3 with TRBJ2-3; weak D call: TRBD2 (6 bases). The TCR comes from a male donor with early-stage non-small cell lung cancer. Sequences were derived from PBMCs, sampled at surgery. Here the CDR3 DNA reads TGTGCCAGCAGCTTCTCTGCCGGCGGGGGCACAGATACGCAGTATTTT. Translated: CASSFSAGGGTDTQYF.